Each of the 8 T cell receptor beta chains below was sequenced from the same sample in a study of control samples from healthy donors and cancer patients. The table came from immunoSEQ multiplex PCR; TCRdb's copy has only in-frame clones and leaves some out. The sample lists 170,000 or so clones, around 90% occurring once. Sequencing was done on a sample of blood. The origin of the receptors is a woman in her thirties or forties in good health.

This rearrangement joins TRBV25-1 to TRBJ2-5; 8 nucleotides line up with TRBD1. Trimming at V came to 4 bases and at J to 6 bases, leaving 10 bases not matched to a gene. This CDR3 is 15 amino acids long. From germline, CDR1 is MGHDK and CDR2 SYGVNS. The CDR3 region is CASSVGTGISKTQYF. For the CDR3, the DNA is TGTGCCAGCAGTGTCGGGACAGGAATATCGAAGACCCAGTACTTC.

This chain uses TRBV5-1 with TRBJ1-1, with 9 bases aligning to TRBD1. Germline CDR1 and CDR2: SGHRS and YFSETQ. The V segment lost 2 bases and the J segment 0 bases; nucleotides outside the gene matches: 2. CDR3 size: 15 residues. The CDR3: CASSFGTGMNTEAFF. The CDR3 bases are TGCGCCAGCAGCTTTGGGACAGGGATGAACACTGAAGCTTTCTTT.

The chain employs TRBV13 and TRBJ2-5, with 8 bases identical to TRBD2. The CDR3 spans 14 residues. Germline V gene lookup returns CDR1 PRHDT and CDR2 FYEKMQ (reference sequence). The junction had 4 bases not matched to a gene; V was cut back by 5 bases and J by 2 bases. The CDR3 DNA reads as TGTGCCAGCAGCCAGCGGGGGACACAAGAGACCCAGTACTTC. It translates to CASSQRGTQETQYF.

This chain uses TRBV19 with TRBJ1-1; D ambiguous. Trimming took off 5 bases at V and 1 base at J, with 11 bases between the two ends. CDR3 length equals 14 residues. Germline CDR1 and CDR2: LNHDA and SQIVND (reference sequence). The CDR3, as DNA: TGTGCCAGTAGTGGCACGACTTCGAACACTGAAGCTTTCTTT. This sequence encodes CASSGTTSNTEAFF.

The chain carries TRBV7-9 and TRBJ2-7, with D perhaps matching TRBD1 or TRBD2 (5 bases each). The V and J ends lost 0 bases and 3 bases respectively, with 15 bases between them. Germline values: CDR1 SEHNR, CDR2 FQNEAQ (reference sequence). This CDR3 comprises 16 residues. The CDR3 protein is CASSLAGVGNGYEQYF. The CDR3 nucleotides are TGTGCCAGCAGCTTAGCGGGGGTAGGGAACGGCTACGAGCAGTACTTC. The complete variable domain, with remaining parts taken from reference TRBV7-9 and TRBJ2-7, reads DTGVSQNPRHKITKRGQNVTFRCDPISEHNRLYWYRQTLGQGPEFLTYFQNEAQLEKSRLLSDRFSAERPKGSFSTLEIQRTEQGDSAMYLCASSLAGVGNGYEQYFGPGTRLTVT.

J is TRBJ1-1 and V is TRBV2; no clear D. Per the germline V gene, CDR1 is SNHLY and CDR2 is FYNNEI. The CDR3 is 15 residues long. The V end lost 0 bases, the J end lost 1 base, and 9 bases lay between the germline ends. The CDR3 sequence: CASSEAPQKNTEAFF. The CDR3 nucleotides read TGTGCCAGCAGTGAAGCGCCCCAGAAGAACACTGAAGCTTTCTTT.

The genes are TRBV5-6 and TRBJ1-2; D is ambiguous. Germline V gene lookup returns CDR1 SGHDT and CDR2 YYEEEE. CDR3 length: 14 amino acids. V was shortened by 4 bases and J by 2 bases, with 12 bases between the two germline ends. CDR3 sequence: CASSPPLENYGYTF. The CDR3 nucleotides read TGTGCCAGCAGCCCGCCCCTCGAAAACTATGGCTACACCTTC.

J is TRBJ2-1 and V is TRBV27, with D possibly being TRBD1 (5 bases). This CDR3 contains 13 residues. With 4 bases removed from V and 9 bases from J, the gap between germline ends came to 13 bases. Germline V gene sequence: CDR1 MNHEY, CDR2 SMNVEV (reference sequence). CDR3: CASSYLTQGEQFF. The CDR3 nucleotides are TGTGCCAGCAGTTATCTTACCCAGGGTGAGCAGTTCTTC.